The clone carrying this T cell receptor (beta chain) was seen a single time. Germline lookup yields CDR1 KGHSH and CDR2 LQKENI. The V end was cut by 1 base, the J end by 4 bases, with 11 bases between. CDR3 length: 14 amino acids. Assay used: immunoSEQ multiplex PCR; TCRdb lists only in-frame clones, some missing. The sample has fewer than 20,000 clones, about 86% seen once. The data are from a study of control samples from healthy donors and cancer patients. The V and J genes are TRBV18 and TRBJ2-7; D ambiguous. Specimen: PBMCs. The sequence derives from a woman between 65 and 79 years old with colorectal cancer. The CDR3 nucleotides are TGTGCCAGCTCACCACGATCCTTTGAGTACGAGCAGTACTTC. As protein: CASSPRSFEYEQYF.